These 9 T cell receptor beta chains were sequenced from one sample in a study of T cell responses to AZD1222 COVID-19 vaccine. Generated by immunoSEQ multiplex PCR, the TCRdb table keeps only in-frame clones and is missing some. The repertoire holds 150,000 to 170,000 clones, with 90% as singletons. This material consisted of peripheral blood, taken on day 0 of AZD1222 vaccination. These receptors were collected from an adult in good health.

The chain carries TRBV27 and TRBJ1-4, with D possibly being TRBD1 (5 bases). CDR1 MNHEY and CDR2 SMNVEV come from the germline V gene (reference sequence). CDR3 length equals 14 residues. Between the trimmed V and J ends, which lost 2 bases and 6 bases, there was a span of 10 bases. The CDR3 DNA sequence: TGTGCCAGCAGTTTAGCAGGGTTCGATGAAAAACTGTTTTTT. Protein sequence: CASSLAGFDEKLFF.

The V gene is TRBV7-2, the J gene TRBJ1-4; maybe TRBD1 (5 bases). The CDR3 is 14 residues long. The germline V gene has CDR1 SGHTA and CDR2 FQGNSA. The V end lost 1 base, the J end lost 7 bases, and 10 bases lay between the germline ends. CDR3 protein: CASSLGGALEKLFF. CDR3 nucleotides: TGTGCCAGCAGCTTAGGGGGCGCACTTGAAAAACTGTTTTTT.

This rearrangement joins TRBV5-3 to TRBJ1-5; possible D gene TRBD1, 6 bases. TRBV5-3 is an ORF for which the function is uncertain. The CDR3 spans 13 residues. V was shortened by 4 bases and J by 7 bases, with 12 bases between the two germline ends. The CDR3: CARSIPGEQPQHF. The CDR3 nucleotides read TGTGCCAGAAGCATTCCAGGGGAACAGCCCCAGCATTTT.

The chain couples TRBV7-9 to TRBJ2-7; no firm D call. With 2 bases removed from V and 4 bases from J, the gap between germline ends came to 15 bases. CDR3 length: 15 residues. Germline V gene sequence: CDR1 SEHNR, CDR2 FQNEAQ (reference sequence). The CDR3 DNA reads TGTGCCAGCAGCTTATCCACACCCCGTACGTACGAGCAGTACTTC. It codes for CASSLSTPRTYEQYF. Drawing the rest from reference TRBV7-9 and TRBJ2-7, the complete variable domain is DTGVSQNPRHKITKRGQNVTFRCDPISEHNRLYWYRQTLGQGPEFLTYFQNEAQLEKSRLLSDRFSAERPKGSFSTLEIQRTEQGDSAMYLCASSLSTPRTYEQYFGPGTRLTVT.

The chain uses TRBV3-1 (or the pseudogene TRBV3-2) and TRBJ2-7; D is unresolved. Germline CDR1 is LGHDT and CDR2 is YNNKEL (reference sequence). V gave up 2 bases and J gave up 2 bases, with 7 bases separating them. The CDR3 spans 13 residues. Here the CDR3 reads CASSQNNPYEQYF. For the CDR3, the DNA is TGTGCCAGCAGCCAAAATAACCCCTACGAGCAGTACTTC.

The gene calls are TRBV7-2 and TRBJ1-3; D is undetermined. CDR3 length equals 16 residues. Germline V gene data show CDR1 as SGHTA and CDR2 as FQGNSA. The V and J ends lost 5 bases and 2 bases respectively, with 16 bases between them. Here the CDR3 reads CASSPPGVPTGNTIYF. The CDR3 DNA sequence: TGTGCCAGCAGCCCACCGGGAGTCCCAACTGGAAACACCATATATTTT.

The chain has TRBV5-1 and TRBJ1-1, with 8 nucleotides matching TRBD1. With 4 bases clipped from V and 0 bases from J, the junction kept 8 bases outside the gene matches. Per germline, CDR1 SGHRS and CDR2 YFSETQ. The CDR3 is 16 residues long. The CDR3 DNA is TGCGCCAGCAGCGTTGGGACAGGTATTATGAACACTGAAGCTTTCTTT. Translated, it gives CASSVGTGIMNTEAFF.

The V and J genes are TRBV30 and TRBJ1-2, with D perhaps TRBD1 (6 bases). CDR3 length: 18 residues. Trimming took off 2 bases at V and 4 bases at J, with 26 bases between the two ends. Germline-derived CDR1 and CDR2 are GTSNPN and SVGIG (reference sequence). CDR3 in amino acids: CAWSPPGWTAKGGYGYTF. CDR3 DNA sequence: TGTGCCTGGAGTCCCCCTGGTTGGACAGCTAAAGGGGGCTATGGCTACACCTTC.

The rearrangement links TRBV5-1 to TRBJ1-2; a possible D gene is TRBD1 (6 bases). V lost 4 bases to trimming and J lost 9 bases, with 16 bases between them. CDR3 length: 13 amino acids. The germline V gene has CDR1 SGHRS and CDR2 YFSETQ. The CDR3 coding sequence is TGCGCCAGCAGCACCAACCAACAGGGAAGCTACACCTTC. Translating gives CASSTNQQGSYTF.